This T cell receptor (beta chain) was obtained from a study of T cell responses to AZD1222 COVID-19 vaccine. Broader study findings: Reportedly, close to half of spike-specific TCRs are directed against unmutated variant regions. Following two doses of AZD1222, Spike-specific TCR breadth and depth rose. Donors were largely white British and mainly female; clonal diversity was possibly underestimated.

Data came from immunoSEQ multiplex PCR; TCRdb stores just in-frame clones and leaves some out. The sample has more than 130,000 clones, about nine tenths seen once; the top ten hold 3.4%. Comments on this clone: The antigen is not known.

The V gene lost 3 bases and the J gene lost 2 bases, with 8 bases spanning the gap. The CDR3 contains 13 residues. The clonotype comes from an adult in good health. This chain connects TRBV12-3 or TRBV12-4 to TRBJ2-7; D call uncertain. The material was peripheral blood, obtained on day 0 of AZD1222 vaccination. CDR3 coding DNA: TGTGCCAGCAGTTTCGGGCAGGCCTACGAGCAGTACTTC. Protein sequence: CASSFGQAYEQYF.